This TCR beta chain is drawn from a study of blood T cell repertoires in COVID-19 (TCRdb year 2020). General notes on the study: The collaborator samples originated in the United States, Italy and Spain and spanned the acute and convalescent phases of COVID-19. The prospective study material was composed of cDNA or gDNA derived from T cells, B-cell-depleted T cells, or PBMCs. Deeply sampled blood TCRbeta repertoires from subjects exposed to, actively infected with, or recovered from COVID-19 were included in the dataset. A freely available public database, intended as a resource for researchers studying the immune response to SARS-CoV-2, is where the repertoires were released. The samples were drawn from the first 160 participants of the ongoing ImmuneRACE study and from 1,200 or so subjects provided by 6 global collaborators. Sample metadata almost always included a de-identified subject ID, COVID-19 status, age in years and sex. HLA class I and class II types, where available, came from metadata supplied by the sample provider rather than from assay-based typing.

Measured from the cysteine to the phenylalanine, the CDR3 is 15 residues long. Kept here is only the CDR3 DNA, which spans 45 bases and is read in frame from base 1. CDR1 is given as SGHNT and CDR2 as YYREEE, both from the germline V gene (reference sequence). Here V drops 3 bases and J drops 5 bases, and the junction holds 9 bases not matched to any gene. Each collaborating institution followed its own protocols to collect whole blood in K2EDTA tubes. Collaborator samples were shipped for TCRbeta analysis as frozen whole blood, isolated PBMCs, or DNA extracted from either sample type. The study at large found these results: The quantity of clinical and demographic metadata differed by source and by participant and was supplied without curation.

TCRbeta CDR3 regions were amplified from genomic DNA using the immunoSEQ Assay, a bias-controlled multiplex PCR. In the original analysis: The number of nucleated cells in each sample was estimated by amplification of reference gene primers within the assay. To quantify the absolute abundance of each unique TCRbeta CDR3 rearrangement, sequence reads were collapsed and filtered. Productive Simpson clonality was computed per sample as the square root of Simpson's diversity index over productive rearrangements. TCRdb re-hosts the immuneACCESS table, in-frame sequences only. Its copies lack some clones; in the studies checked, an unresolved V gene accounts for under half of them, and the cause for the rest is not known. V and J calls and clone size are copied from that table; D and trimming were computed from the DNA. The sample table holds around 110,000 clones, of which around 80% were seen once. The top ten hold more than 13% of the sample.

A note on this clone: There is no known antigen for this receptor. No base-level quality is on record; no much larger clone is a single base apart.

This chain joins TRBV5-4 to TRBJ2-5; TRBD1 agrees with 8 junctional bases. Material for sequencing was peripheral blood. This sequence originates from a woman aged 55 to 70 with acute or convalescent COVID-19. The CDR3 region has the sequence CASSYADRGRETQYF. The DNA sequence is TGTGCCAGCAGCTACGCTGACAGGGGTAGGGAGACCCAGTACTTC.